What follows are 24 T cell receptor beta chains derived from one specimen sequenced in a study of identical twins. MiXCR was run by TCRdb on the 5' RACE reads, yielding one entry per CDR3 protein. Found here are hundreds of thousands of distinct CDR3 sequences, around a sixth of them singletons; the top ten hold around 13%. The sample also formed part of further work on T cells expressing NK-cell markers.

Sequencing was performed on PBMCs. These TCRs come from a woman under 30 in good health.

The chain has TRBV4-3 and TRBJ2-4; 11 bases fit TRBD1. Trimming cost V 2 bases and J 7 bases; bases outside gene matches: 4. The CDR3 length is 15 residues. CDR1 LGHNA and CDR2 YSLEER come from the germline V gene. The CDR3 region is CASSQSGTGGNIQYF. CDR3 nucleotides: TGCGCCAGCAGCCAATCCGGGACAGGGGGGAACATTCAGTACTTC.

Worth noting for this clonotype: Lacking the conserved final phenylalanine or tryptophan, this CDR3 likely reflects a read error. The chain recombines TRBV10-3 with TRBJ2-3; D remains unclear. The germline V gene encodes CDR1 ENHRY and CDR2 SYGVKD. V was clipped by 4 bases and J by 3 bases, with 20 bases between them. CDR3 length: 17 amino acids. CDR3 sequence (DNA): TGTGCCATCAGTGGACCCGCTACTCAAACGGCTACAGATACGCAGTATATT. Protein sequence: CAISGPATQTATDTQYI.

The chain carries TRBV15 and TRBJ2-4; possibly TRBD2 for D (6 bases). CDR3 size: 16 residues. V was trimmed by 5 bases and J by 0 bases, leaving 14 bases between them. Looked up from germline, CDR1 is LNHNV and CDR2 is YYDKDF (reference sequence). Written as DNA, the CDR3 is TGTGCCACCAGCGCCCGCCGGGGGACAGCCAAAAACATTCAGTACTTC. Translating gives CATSARRGTAKNIQYF.

The sample holds a few counts of this clonotype. This chain joins TRBV7-2 and TRBJ1-2, with 9 positions matching TRBD1. The germline gives CDR1 SGHTA, CDR2 FQGNSA. The CDR3 totals 16 residues. Germline trimming cut 3 bases from V and 7 bases from J; bases unmatched to any gene: 12. The CDR3 is CASSFWLGQGRTGYTF. CDR3 nucleotides: TGTGCCAGCAGCTTTTGGCTAGGACAGGGGCGTACTGGCTACACCTTC.

The chain has TRBV5-1 and TRBJ1-2, with TRBD1 matching 9 bases. This CDR3 comprises 13 residues. CDR1 and CDR2 (germline): SGHRS, YFSETQ. After removal of 2 bases from V and 8 bases from J, the junction contained 4 bases not matched to a gene. The DNA for the CDR3 is TGCGCCAGCAGCTTAGGACAGGGGCCGGGCTACACCTTC. Encoded protein: CASSLGQGPGYTF. Drawing the rest from reference TRBV5-1 and TRBJ1-2, the complete variable domain is KAGVTQTPRYLIKTRGQQVTLSCSPISGHRSVSWYQQTPGQGLQFLFEYFSETQRNKGNFPGRFSGRQFSNSRSEMNVSTLELGDSALYLCASSLGQGPGYTFGSGTRLTVV.

This clonotype was detected only a few times. This rearrangement joins TRBV12-3 or TRBV12-4 to TRBJ2-6; no clear D gene. The CDR3 consists of 16 residues. V dropped 6 bases and J dropped 2 bases, with 14 bases sitting between them. CDR3 sequence: CASSPRRNTGANVLTF. Here the CDR3 DNA reads TGTGCCAGCAGCCCCCGACGGAATACTGGGGCCAACGTCCTGACTTTC.

This clonotype was seen a few times. V usage is TRBV6-1 and J usage is TRBJ1-1; D unresolved. The CDR3 is 14 amino acids. Germline CDR1 reads MNHNS; CDR2 reads SASEGT. Trimming took off 6 bases at V and 2 bases at J, with 13 bases between the two ends. CDR3 in amino acids: CASSASSRNTEAFF. In DNA form, the CDR3 reads TGTGCCAGCAGCGCCAGTTCAAGAAACACTGAAGCTTTCTTT.

The rearrangement uses TRBV10-3 and TRBJ2-7; 11 positions match TRBD2. The CDR3 covers 16 residues. V shed 5 bases, J shed 5 bases, and the junction held 11 bases outside the gene matches. Looked up from germline, CDR1 is ENHRY and CDR2 is SYGVKD. This chain's CDR3 is CAISLAGGPSWDEQYF. The CDR3, as DNA: TGTGCCATCAGTTTAGCGGGAGGGCCCTCTTGGGACGAGCAGTACTTC.

The chain employs TRBV9 and TRBJ2-1; TRBD2 matches at 11 bases. This CDR3 comprises 15 residues. Trimming cost V 3 bases and J 5 bases; bases outside gene matches: 4. Germline CDR1 is SGDLS and CDR2 is YYNGEE. The CDR3 sequence is CASSDPSGRNNEQFF. The CDR3 region has the DNA TGTGCCAGCAGCGACCCTAGCGGGAGGAACAATGAGCAGTTCTTC.

This clonotype was observed a few times. The rearrangement links TRBV6-2 or TRBV6-3 to TRBJ2-7; D not certain. This CDR3 comprises 11 residues. Germline CDR1 is MNHEY and CDR2 is SVGEGT. Between the trimmed V and J ends, which lost 10 bases and 4 bases, there was a span of 11 bases. DNA of the CDR3: TGTGCCACGACCGCCTCATACGAGCAGTACTTC. Residues: CATTASYEQYF.

This clonotype has ten or more counts. The chain links TRBV12-3 or TRBV12-4 to TRBJ2-5; D remains ambiguous. Trimming left V 3 bases short and J 2 bases short, with 4 bases between. This CDR3 contains 12 residues. CDR3 sequence reads: CASSFYQETQYF. Here the CDR3 DNA reads TGTGCCAGCAGTTTCTATCAAGAGACCCAGTACTTC.

This clonotype was counted ten times or more. V gene TRBV27 combines with J gene TRBJ2-5; tentatively, D is TRBD1 (6 bases). The germline gives CDR1 MNHEY, CDR2 SMNVEV (reference sequence). This CDR3 comprises 13 residues. Trimming pared 5 bases from V and 5 bases from J, leaving 12 bases between. This CDR3 reads CASSIQGRETQYF. For the CDR3, the DNA is TGTGCCAGCAGTATACAGGGCAGGGAGACCCAGTACTTC.

The genes are TRBV7-9 and TRBJ2-7; TRBD2 agrees at 8 bases. Germline V gene sequence: CDR1 SEHNR, CDR2 FQNEAQ (reference sequence). After removal of 2 bases from V and 6 bases from J, the junction contained 6 bases not matched to a gene. This CDR3 contains 14 residues. CDR3 sequence: CASSLTSGAPEQYF. CDR3 sequence (DNA): TGTGCCAGCAGCTTAACTAGCGGAGCCCCCGAGCAGTACTTC.

This chain uses TRBV25-1 with TRBJ2-2; no definite D call. Germline V CDR1 and CDR2: MGHDK, SYGVNS. This CDR3 has 15 residues. V lost 4 bases to trimming and J lost 1 base, with 10 bases between them. The CDR3 DNA reads TGTGCCAGCAGTGTCGACTGGGGGAACACCGGGGAGCTGTTTTTT. Amino acid sequence: CASSVDWGNTGELFF.

This clonotype was detected a few times. The chain joins TRBV11-2 to TRBJ2-3, with D possibly being TRBD2 (5 bases). V was cut by 11 bases and J by 6 bases, with 27 bases left in between. The germline V gene encodes CDR1 SGHAT and CDR2 FQNNGV. This CDR3 spans 16 amino acids. CDR3 residues: CAVPSTRGPIGDTQYF. CDR3 DNA: TGTGCCGTCCCTAGCACCCGCGGGCCCATCGGCGATACGCAGTATTTT. Looking up the rest from reference TRBV11-2 and TRBJ2-3 gives the full variable domain: EAGVAQSPRYKIIEKRQSVAFWCNPISGHATLYWYQQILGQGPKLLIQFQNNGVVDDSQLPKDRFSAERLKGVDSTLKIQPAKLEDSAVYLCAVPSTRGPIGDTQYFGPGTRLTVL.

This sequence joins TRBV5-1 and TRBJ1-4; no firm D call. This CDR3 spans 14 amino acids. Trimming left V 0 bases short and J 4 bases short, with 7 bases between. The germline V gene has CDR1 SGHRS and CDR2 YFSETQ. The CDR3 nucleotides are TGCGCCAGCAGCTTGGAACACTTTAATGAAAAACTGTTTTTT. Translated: CASSLEHFNEKLFF.

This clonotype was observed a handful of times. The chain uses TRBV6-5 and TRBJ1-1, with D perhaps matching TRBD1 (6 bases). The CDR3 has 14 amino acids. Trimming shortened V by 0 bases and J by 8 bases, and 13 bases separated the two germline ends. Per germline, CDR1 MNHEY and CDR2 SVGAGI. Here the CDR3 reads CASSYSLGRGEAFF. Here the CDR3 DNA reads TGTGCCAGCAGTTACTCCCTGGGGAGGGGGGAAGCTTTCTTT.

The gene calls are TRBV20-1 and TRBJ2-4, with D maybe TRBD2 (5 bases). This CDR3 has 13 residues. Germline V gene lookup returns CDR1 DFQATT and CDR2 SNEGSKA (reference sequence). Trimming took 2 bases from V and 8 from J, leaving 13 bases between them. The CDR3: CSARNPGLDIQYF. Here the CDR3 DNA reads TGCAGTGCTAGAAATCCGGGGTTGGACATTCAGTACTTC.

In its sample, this clonotype was seen many times. The chain recombines TRBV7-2 with TRBJ2-7; the match to TRBD2 covers 8 bases. V lost 2 bases to trimming and J lost 1 base; unmatched junction nucleotides: 1. This CDR3 is 14 amino acids long. The germline V gene has CDR1 SGHTA and CDR2 FQGNSA. In DNA form, the CDR3 reads TGTGCCAGCAGCTTAACGGGGGGGTCCTACGAGCAGTACTTC. Translated, it gives CASSLTGGSYEQYF.

The chain employs TRBV24-1 and TRBJ2-7, with D perhaps TRBD2 (7 bases). V was pared by 3 bases and J by 12 bases, with 14 bases between. There are 12 residues in the CDR3. Germline CDR1 and CDR2: KGHDR and SFDVKD. CDR3 coding DNA: TGTGCCACCAGTGATGGCGGGGGCGTGATGTACTTC. Protein: CATSDGGGVMYF.

A few counts support this clonotype. The chain combines TRBV29-1 with TRBJ2-2; D possibly uses TRBD1 or TRBD2 (6 bases each). This CDR3 is 13 amino acids long. Germline CDR1 reads SQVTM; CDR2 reads ANQGSEA. Trimming took 5 bases from V and 6 from J, leaving 13 bases between them. The CDR3 reads CSVPGGAAGELFF. In DNA, the CDR3 is TGCAGCGTTCCCGGGGGCGCCGCCGGGGAGCTGTTTTTT.

V usage is TRBV28 and J usage is TRBJ1-6; D is possibly TRBD1 (5 bases). From germline, CDR1 is MDHEN and CDR2 SYDVKM. This CDR3 spans 12 amino acids. V gave up 7 bases and J gave up 9 bases, with 10 bases separating them. CDR3 coding DNA: TGTGCCAGCAACGGGGGGACTTCACCCCTCCACTTT. This translates into CASNGGTSPLHF.

The V gene is TRBV4-2, the J gene TRBJ2-1, with 7 bases that match TRBD2. Germline trimming cut 1 base from V and 7 bases from J; bases unmatched to any gene: 7. The V gene's germline CDR1 is LGHNA and CDR2 YNFKEQ. This CDR3 is built from 15 residues. CDR3 sequence (DNA): TGTGCCAGCAGCCAAGGGGCTAGCGGTCCGAATGAGCAGTTCTTC. Protein product: CASSQGASGPNEQFF.

This clonotype was seen a single time. The chain couples TRBV7-2 to TRBJ2-7, with 10 bases that match TRBD2. Germline V gene data show CDR1 as SGHTA and CDR2 as FQGNSA. The CDR3 loop spans 15 amino acids. Losses at the gene ends were 3 bases for V and 2 bases for J; bases not matched to a gene: 4. The CDR3 region is CASSFSGRLAYEQYF. CDR3 DNA sequence: TGTGCCAGCAGCTTTAGCGGGAGGTTAGCCTACGAGCAGTACTTC.